These T cell receptor beta chains were read from a single sample in a study of blood T cells in healthy people across ages. In TCRdb, the 5' RACE reads were re-called with MiXCR into one record per CDR3 protein. This sample has approximately 1,700,000 distinct CDR3 sequences; 35% to 50% occur once, and the top ten carry roughly 23%. The material sequenced was blood. Receptors originate from a human donor in good health. Both conserved end residues are part of each CDR3. A D gene is named only where the DNA matches it firmly. The size entry is marked missing in some rows and otherwise reads once, few, many or a size class.

d_call,v_call,clone_size,j_call,cdr3_aa,cdr3_nt
NA,TRBV20-1,NA,TRBJ2-7,CSAPSDSYYEQYF,TGCAGTGCTCCCTCTGACTCCTACTACGAGCAGTACTTC
NA,TRBV12-3/TRBV12-4,few,TRBJ2-5,CASSPSWGQETQYF,TGTGCCAGCAGTCCGAGTTGGGGCCAAGAGACCCAGTACTTC
TRBD2,TRBV10-3,NA,TRBJ2-1,CAISGTSGGDNEQFF,TGTGCCATCAGTGGGACTAGCGGGGGAGACAATGAGCAGTTCTTC
NA,TRBV10-3,few,TRBJ2-5,CAISESWTLQETQYF,TGTGCCATCAGTGAGTCATGGACACTCCAAGAGACCCAGTACTTC
NA,TRBV6-6,NA,TRBJ1-2,CASSPAESATYGYTF,TGTGCCAGCAGTCCGGCAGAGTCGGCGACCTATGGCTACACCTTC
NA,TRBV29-1,NA,TRBJ2-3,CSVPHGPNTDTQYF,TGCAGCGTCCCCCACGGGCCGAACACAGATACGCAGTATTTT
NA,TRBV19,few,TRBJ1-1,CASKKQLQNAEAFF,TGTGCCAGTAAGAAACAGCTCCAGAACGCTGAAGCTTTCTTT
NA,TRBV7-2,NA,TRBJ2-1,CASSLAGPGAPHYEQFF,TGTGCCAGCAGCTTAGCGGGCCCCGGGGCCCCCCACTATGAGCAGTTCTTC
NA,TRBV20-1,few,TRBJ1-2,CSAIAAGNLLFGYTF,TGCAGTGCTATAGCCGCGGGGAACTTACTATTTGGCTACACCTTC
TRBD1,TRBV7-9,NA,TRBJ1-1,CASSPPGTGITEAFF,TGTGCCAGCAGCCCCCCCGGGACAGGGATAACTGAAGCTTTCTTT
NA,TRBV10-3,NA,TRBJ1-6,CAISDGWRGGGRNSPLHF,TGTGCCATCAGTGATGGGTGGCGGGGAGGTGGGAGGAATTCACCCCTCCACTTT
NA,TRBV6-2/TRBV6-3,NA,TRBJ2-5,CATDGLEQTQYF,TGTGCCACCGACGGACTTGAACAGACCCAGTACTTC
NA,TRBV3-1,NA,TRBJ2-7,CASSQGHAGTHEQYF,TGTGCCAGCAGCCAAGGACACGCGGGGACCCACGAGCAGTACTTC
NA,TRBV7-9,few,TRBJ2-1,CASSPLRRFTYNEQFF,TGTGCCAGCAGCCCGCTGAGGCGCTTCACCTACAATGAGCAGTTCTTC
TRBD1,TRBV4-3,NA,TRBJ1-2,CASSQAWTGSNYGYTF,TGCGCCAGCAGCCAAGCTTGGACAGGGTCTAACTATGGCTACACCTTC
NA,TRBV4-1,few,TRBJ2-3,CASSQDPNSAYTQYF,TGCGCCAGCAGCCAAGATCCTAATAGCGCCTATACGCAGTATTTT
NA,TRBV29-1,many,TRBJ1-2,CSVELTGRWDGYTF,TGCAGCGTTGAGCTTACAGGGCGATGGGATGGCTACACCTTC
TRBD1,TRBV6-5,NA,TRBJ1-4,CASSHQTGRDEKLFF,TGTGCCAGCAGTCACCAGACAGGGAGGGATGAAAAACTGTTTTTT
NA,TRBV10-3,NA,TRBJ2-7,CAINGGGTAPYEQYF,TGTGCCATCAACGGCGGCGGCACAGCCCCCTACGAGCAGTACTTC
NA,TRBV20-1,once,TRBJ2-7,CSAHLVDEQYF,TGCAGTGCTCACCTGGTGGATGAGCAGTACTTC
NA,TRBV29-1,NA,TRBJ1-5,CSVALGGRNQPQHF,TGCAGCGTTGCTCTTGGGGGGAGAAATCAGCCCCAGCATTTT
NA,TRBV3-1,NA,TRBJ2-1,CASSQVVGPSSEQFF,TGTGCCAGCAGCCAAGTGGTGGGACCCTCGAGTGAGCAGTTCTTC
NA,TRBV24-1,few,TRBJ2-1,CATSGGVSSYNEQFF,TGTGCCACCAGCGGCGGGGTTAGCTCCTACAATGAGCAGTTCTTC
NA,TRBV3-1,few,TRBJ2-4,CASSQEFGGAKNIQYF,TGTGCCAGCAGCCAAGAATTTGGGGGCGCCAAAAACATTCAGTACTTC
TRBD1,TRBV20-1,few,TRBJ2-1,CSTRSLRGSSYNEQFF,TGCAGTACTAGATCGCTCAGGGGGAGCTCCTACAATGAGCAGTTCTTC
NA,TRBV7-3,NA,TRBJ2-3,CASSSGTEITDTQYF,TGTGCCAGCAGCTCTGGGACCGAGATCACAGATACGCAGTATTTT
NA,TRBV12-3/TRBV12-4,NA,TRBJ2-1,CASSFRGFRFF,TGTGCCAGCAGTTTCAGGGGATTCCGGTTCTTC
TRBD1,TRBV12-3/TRBV12-4,NA,TRBJ2-1,CASSLRDRGFF,TGTGCCAGCAGTCTCCGGGACAGGGGGTTCTTC
NA,TRBV7-9,many,TRBJ1-2,CASSPRGDYGYTF,TGTGCCAGCAGCCCTCGGGGAGACTATGGCTACACCTTC
NA,TRBV29-1,NA,TRBJ2-2,CSSTGASGTGELFF,TGCAGCTCTACAGGGGCAAGCGGGACCGGGGAGCTGTTTTTT
TRBD2,TRBV20-1,few,TRBJ2-1,CSARDRSAGGRGNEQFF,TGCAGTGCTAGAGATAGGTCGGCGGGGGGACGGGGGAACGAGCAGTTCTTC
NA,TRBV7-2,NA,TRBJ1-2,CASSLAGQRSYGYTF,TGTGCCAGCAGCTTAGCCGGACAGAGGAGCTATGGCTACACCTTC
TRBD1,TRBV5-1,NA,TRBJ1-6,CASSLSGQGGNSPLHF,TGCGCCAGCAGCCTCTCCGGACAGGGAGGAAATTCACCCCTCCACTTT
NA,TRBV20-1,few,TRBJ2-4,CSATRVGEQYF,TGCAGTGCTACACGGGTGGGGGAGCAGTACTTC
NA,TRBV24-1,NA,TRBJ2-7,CATSDLGAEQYF,TGTGCCACCAGTGATTTGGGGGCCGAGCAGTACTTC
NA,TRBV18,NA,TRBJ1-2,CASSPMPGLYGYTF,TGTGCCAGCTCACCAATGCCCGGTCTCTATGGCTACACCTTC
NA,TRBV4-1,NA,TRBJ2-1,CASSQGWSRDAFF,TGCGCCAGCAGCCAAGGCTGGAGCAGAGACGCGTTCTTC
NA,TRBV5-1,NA,TRBJ2-7,CASSPGAGDDEQYF,TGCGCCAGCAGCCCGGGGGCAGGGGATGACGAGCAGTACTTC
TRBD2,TRBV9,NA,TRBJ2-3,CASSVDGGGAADTQYF,TGTGCCAGCAGCGTAGATGGCGGGGGGGCCGCAGATACGCAGTATTTT
NA,TRBV6-5,NA,TRBJ1-1,CASSYSRLAETEAFF,TGTGCCAGCAGTTACTCCAGACTTGCTGAGACTGAAGCTTTCTTT
TRBD2,TRBV7-2,few,TRBJ2-1,CASSLALGTSGVNEQFF,TGTGCCAGCAGCTTAGCGCTAGGGACTAGCGGGGTGAATGAGCAGTTCTTC
TRBD1,TRBV6-2/TRBV6-3,NA,TRBJ2-7,CASRLQGYGNEQYF,TGTGCCAGCAGGCTACAGGGGTATGGGAACGAGCAGTACTTC
NA,TRBV5-6,once,TRBJ1-2,CASSSPMEANYGYTF,TGTGCCAGCAGCTCCCCGATGGAAGCTAACTATGGCTACACCTTC
TRBD1,TRBV6-2/TRBV6-3,few,TRBJ1-4,CASSRDRATSEKLFF,TGTGCCAGCAGCCGGGACAGGGCAACTAGTGAAAAACTGTTTTTT
TRBD2,TRBV5-5,NA,TRBJ2-5,CASSLGVAGGPQETQYF,TGTGCCAGCAGCTTGGGAGTAGCGGGGGGACCCCAAGAGACCCAGTACTTC
NA,TRBV27,few,TRBJ2-3,CASSPLPGNPDTQYF,TGTGCCAGCAGTCCACTTCCGGGGAATCCAGATACGCAGTATTTT
NA,TRBV7-8,few,TRBJ2-4,CASSLFGRDTIQYF,TGTGCCAGCAGCTTATTTGGCCGGGATACCATTCAGTACTTC
NA,TRBV5-1,few,TRBJ2-7,CASSRELGLYEQYF,TGCGCCAGCAGCCGTGAATTGGGTCTGTACGAGCAGTACTTC
TRBD1,TRBV12-3/TRBV12-4,NA,TRBJ2-1,CASSQDAPTGTGAYNEQFF,TGTGCCAGCAGTCAAGATGCCCCAACCGGGACAGGTGCTTACAATGAGCAGTTCTTC
TRBD2,TRBV9,NA,TRBJ2-1,CASSVTGLAGRGQFF,TGTGCCAGCAGCGTGACGGGACTAGCGGGGAGGGGGCAGTTCTTC
TRBD1,TRBV4-3,few,TRBJ2-1,CASSQVGTGGGNEQFF,TGCGCCAGCAGCCAAGTGGGGACAGGGGGCGGAAATGAGCAGTTCTTC